The clone carrying this T cell receptor beta chain has just a few counts. Its antigen is not known. The data originate from a study of T cells after yellow fever vaccination. Study background: Preparation of the low-cell-number fractions used SMART-Seq v4 Ultra Low Input. Study-wide results and caveats: A secondary response was less intense yet reached its peak sooner, at day 5 versus 15. The study re-detected most primary-vaccination clones after the booster (around 96% CD4, roughly 90% CD8).

V was pared by 3 bases and J by 10 bases, with 16 bases between. The CDR3 runs to 14 residues. CDR1 SGHNT and CDR2 YENEEA come from the germline V gene. Using its own MiXCR run on the 5' RACE reads, TCRdb lists one record per CDR3 protein. This table has approximately 550,000 distinct CDR3 sequences, 15% to 20% appearing once. Sequences were derived from PBMCs, sampled 15 days after the yellow fever booster vaccination. This chain joins TRBV11-3 and TRBJ2-1; D may be TRBD1 or TRBD2 (5 bases each). This TCR was sampled from a man in his thirties or forties who received the YFV17D yellow fever vaccine. The CDR3 loop reads CASSFQGPLSEQFF. The CDR3 nucleotides are TGTGCCAGCAGCTTTCAGGGACCCCTAAGCGAGCAGTTCTTC.